This TCR beta chain comes out of a study of blood T cell repertoires in COVID-19. Study-level background: COVID-19 samples, acute and convalescent, were from the United States, Italy and Spain. T cells, B-cell-depleted T cells, or PBMCs provided the cDNA or gDNA that served as material.

Losses at the gene ends were 1 base for V and 7 bases for J; bases not matched to a gene: 3. CDR1 SGHRS and CDR2 YFSETQ come from the germline V gene. The CDR3 is 15 residues long. Assay: immunoSEQ multiplex PCR; the TCRdb copy retains only in-frame clones and omits some. The repertoire has 650,000 to 800,000 clones, about 90% of them found once; the top ten carry roughly 0.25%. This clonotype was obtained from a young woman with acute or convalescent COVID-19. Sequencing was carried out using peripheral blood. The V call is TRBV5-1, the J call TRBJ1-6; 9 bases are a match to TRBD1. DNA for the CDR3: TGCGCCAGCAGCTTGAGGGACAGGGAGAATTCACCCCTCCACTTT. It is translated as CASSLRDRENSPLHF.